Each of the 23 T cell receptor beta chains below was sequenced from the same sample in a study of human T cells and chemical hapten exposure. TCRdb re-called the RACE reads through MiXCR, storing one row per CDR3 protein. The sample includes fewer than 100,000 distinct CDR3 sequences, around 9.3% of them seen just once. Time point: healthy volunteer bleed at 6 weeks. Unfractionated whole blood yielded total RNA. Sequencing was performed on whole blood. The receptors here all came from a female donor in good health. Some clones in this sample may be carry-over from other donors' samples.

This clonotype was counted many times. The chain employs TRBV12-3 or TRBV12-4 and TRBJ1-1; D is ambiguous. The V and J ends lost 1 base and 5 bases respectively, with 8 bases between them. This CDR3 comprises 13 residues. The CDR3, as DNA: TGTGCCAGCAGTTTAGGGGAAGGGACTGAAGCTTTCTTT. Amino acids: CASSLGEGTEAFF.

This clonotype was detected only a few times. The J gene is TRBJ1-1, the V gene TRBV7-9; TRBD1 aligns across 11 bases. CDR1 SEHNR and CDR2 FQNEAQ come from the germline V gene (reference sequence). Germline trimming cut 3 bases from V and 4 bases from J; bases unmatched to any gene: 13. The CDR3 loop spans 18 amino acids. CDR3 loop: CASSFISVGQGAITEAFF. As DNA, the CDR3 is TGTGCCAGCAGCTTCATTTCTGTCGGACAGGGGGCGATCACTGAAGCTTTCTTT.

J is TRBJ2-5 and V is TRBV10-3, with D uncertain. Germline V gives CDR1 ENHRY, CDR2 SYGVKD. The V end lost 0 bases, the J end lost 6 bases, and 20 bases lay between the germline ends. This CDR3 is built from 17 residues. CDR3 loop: CAISESIRMTRPQTQYF. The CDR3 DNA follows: TGTGCCATCAGTGAGTCTATTAGGATGACCAGGCCGCAGACCCAGTACTTC.

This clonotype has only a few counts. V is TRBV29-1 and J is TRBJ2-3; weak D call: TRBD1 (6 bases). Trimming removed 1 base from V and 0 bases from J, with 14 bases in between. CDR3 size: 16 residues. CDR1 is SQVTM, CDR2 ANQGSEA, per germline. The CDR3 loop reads CSVEGHSGESTDTQYF. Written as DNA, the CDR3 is TGCAGCGTTGAAGGTCATTCAGGGGAGAGCACAGATACGCAGTATTTT.

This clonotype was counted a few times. The CDR3 loop is CASSLARGFSELFF. The DNA of the CDR3 is TGTGCCAGCAGCCTTGCCAGGGGTTTCTCGGAGCTGTTTTTT. This chain joins TRBV7-2 and TRBJ2-2; D might be TRBD1 (6 bases). Trimming took off 5 bases at V and 10 bases at J, with 17 bases between the two ends. Germline lookup yields CDR1 SGHTA and CDR2 FQGNSA. The CDR3 has 14 amino acids.

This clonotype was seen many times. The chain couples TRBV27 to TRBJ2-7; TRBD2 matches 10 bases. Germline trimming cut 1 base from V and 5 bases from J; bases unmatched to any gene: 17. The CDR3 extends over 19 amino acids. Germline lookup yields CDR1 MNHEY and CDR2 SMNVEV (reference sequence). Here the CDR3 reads CASSLFRLGGSGGLNEQYF. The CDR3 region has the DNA TGTGCCAGCAGTTTATTTAGGCTCGGTGGTAGCGGGGGGTTGAACGAGCAGTACTTC.

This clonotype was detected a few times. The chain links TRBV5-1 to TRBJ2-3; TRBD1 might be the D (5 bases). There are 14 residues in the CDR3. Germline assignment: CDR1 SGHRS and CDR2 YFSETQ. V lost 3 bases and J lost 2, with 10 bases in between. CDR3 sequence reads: CASSSRQLTDTQYF. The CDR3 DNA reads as TGCGCCAGCAGCTCCCGACAGCTCACAGATACGCAGTATTTT.

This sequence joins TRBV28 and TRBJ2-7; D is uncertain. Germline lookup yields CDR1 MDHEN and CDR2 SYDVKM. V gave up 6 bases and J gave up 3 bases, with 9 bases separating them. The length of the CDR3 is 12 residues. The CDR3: CASSSNLYEQYF. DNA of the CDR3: TGTGCCAGCAGCAGTAATCTCTACGAGCAGTACTTC.

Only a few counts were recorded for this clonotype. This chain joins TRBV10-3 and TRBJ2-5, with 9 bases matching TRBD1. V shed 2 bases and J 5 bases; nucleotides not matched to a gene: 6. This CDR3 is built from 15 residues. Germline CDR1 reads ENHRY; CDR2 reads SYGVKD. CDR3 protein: CAISENGQGFETQYF. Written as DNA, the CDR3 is TGTGCCATCAGTGAGAATGGACAGGGGTTTGAGACCCAGTACTTC.

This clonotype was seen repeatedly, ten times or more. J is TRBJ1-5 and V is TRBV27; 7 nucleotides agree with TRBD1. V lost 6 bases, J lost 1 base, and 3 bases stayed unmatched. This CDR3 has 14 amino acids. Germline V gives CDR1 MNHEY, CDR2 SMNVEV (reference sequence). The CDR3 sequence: CASRPGQSNQPQHF. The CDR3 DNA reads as TGTGCCAGCAGGCCGGGACAGAGCAATCAGCCCCAGCATTTT.

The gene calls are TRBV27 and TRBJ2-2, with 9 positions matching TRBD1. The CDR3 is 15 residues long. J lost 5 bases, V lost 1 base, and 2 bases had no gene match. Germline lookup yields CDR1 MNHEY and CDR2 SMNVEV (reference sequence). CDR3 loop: CASSLLTGGTGELFF. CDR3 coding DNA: TGTGCCAGCAGTTTATTGACAGGGGGGACCGGGGAGCTGTTTTTT.

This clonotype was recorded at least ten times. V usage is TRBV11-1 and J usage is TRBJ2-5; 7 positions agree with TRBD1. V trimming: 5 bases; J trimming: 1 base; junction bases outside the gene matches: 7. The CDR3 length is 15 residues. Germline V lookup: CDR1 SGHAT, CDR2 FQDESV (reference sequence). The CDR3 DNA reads TGTGCCAGCAGCCGAGGACAGGCTAGCCAAGAGACCCAGTACTTC. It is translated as CASSRGQASQETQYF.

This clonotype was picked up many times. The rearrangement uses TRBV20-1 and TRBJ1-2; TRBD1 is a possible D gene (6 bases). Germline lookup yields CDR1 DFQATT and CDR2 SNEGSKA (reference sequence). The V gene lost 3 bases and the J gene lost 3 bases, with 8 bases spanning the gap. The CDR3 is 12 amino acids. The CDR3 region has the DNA TGCAGTGCTAGGAACAGGGACTATGGCTACACCTTC. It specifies CSARNRDYGYTF.

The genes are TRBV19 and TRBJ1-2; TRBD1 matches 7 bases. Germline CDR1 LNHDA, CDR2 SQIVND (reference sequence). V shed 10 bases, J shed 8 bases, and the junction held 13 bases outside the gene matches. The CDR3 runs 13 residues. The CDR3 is CATSLDRVMGYTF. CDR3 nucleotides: TGTGCCACCTCGCTAGACAGGGTTATGGGCTACACCTTC.

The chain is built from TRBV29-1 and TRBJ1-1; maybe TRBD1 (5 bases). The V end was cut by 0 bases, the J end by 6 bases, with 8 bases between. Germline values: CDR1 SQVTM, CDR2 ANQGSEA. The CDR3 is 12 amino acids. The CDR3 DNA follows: TGCAGCGTTGAAGATCGAGGGGCTGAAGCTTTCTTT. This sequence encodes CSVEDRGAEAFF.

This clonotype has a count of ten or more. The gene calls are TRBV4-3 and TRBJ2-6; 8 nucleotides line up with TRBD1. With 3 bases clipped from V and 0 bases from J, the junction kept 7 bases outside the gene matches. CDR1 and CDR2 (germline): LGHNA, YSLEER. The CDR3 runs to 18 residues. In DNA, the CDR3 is TGCGCCAGCAGCCAGTCTTACACAGGGGGCTCTGGGGCCAACGTCCTGACTTTC. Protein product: CASSQSYTGGSGANVLTF.

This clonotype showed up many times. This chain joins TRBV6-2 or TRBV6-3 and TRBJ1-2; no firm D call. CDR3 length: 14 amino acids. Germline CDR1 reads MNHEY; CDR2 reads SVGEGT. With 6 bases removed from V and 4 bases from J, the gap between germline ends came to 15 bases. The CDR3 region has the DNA TGTGCCAGCAGCCCCGTGGGCGAAACCTATGGCTACACCTTC. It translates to CASSPVGETYGYTF.

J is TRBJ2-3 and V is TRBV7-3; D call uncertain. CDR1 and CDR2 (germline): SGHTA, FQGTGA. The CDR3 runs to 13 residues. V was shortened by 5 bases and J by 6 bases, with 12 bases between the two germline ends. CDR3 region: CASSLNPGDTQYF. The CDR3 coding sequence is TGTGCCAGCAGCCTGAACCCCGGGGATACGCAGTATTTT.

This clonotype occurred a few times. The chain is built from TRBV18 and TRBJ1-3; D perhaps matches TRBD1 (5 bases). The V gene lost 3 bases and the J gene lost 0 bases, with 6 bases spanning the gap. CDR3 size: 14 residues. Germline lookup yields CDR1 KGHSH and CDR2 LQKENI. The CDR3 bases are TGTGCCAGCTCACCCCAGGGCTCTGGAAACACCATATATTTT. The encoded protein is CASSPQGSGNTIYF.

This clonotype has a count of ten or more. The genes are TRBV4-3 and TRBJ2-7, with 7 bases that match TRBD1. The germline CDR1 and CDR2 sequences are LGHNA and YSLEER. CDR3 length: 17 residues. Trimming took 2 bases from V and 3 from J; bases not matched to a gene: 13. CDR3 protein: CASSQSSTGTAFYEQYF. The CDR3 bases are TGCGCCAGCAGCCAATCTTCTACCGGGACAGCTTTCTACGAGCAGTACTTC.

CDR3 in amino acids: CASSFWVGQETQYF. The CDR3 nucleotides are TGTGCCAGCAGCTTCTGGGTGGGCCAAGAGACCCAGTACTTC. The rearrangement joins TRBV7-8 to TRBJ2-5; D is undetermined. The V gene's germline CDR1 is SGHVS and CDR2 FQNEAQ. V lost 3 bases and J 1 base, leaving 9 bases between the germline ends. The CDR3 extends over 14 amino acids.

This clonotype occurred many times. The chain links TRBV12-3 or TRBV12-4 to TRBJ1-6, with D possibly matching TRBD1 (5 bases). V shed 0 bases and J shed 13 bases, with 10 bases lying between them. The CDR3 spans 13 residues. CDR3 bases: TGTGCCAGCAGTTTAGCGGCGGGACGGCCCCTCCACTTT. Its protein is CASSLAAGRPLHF.

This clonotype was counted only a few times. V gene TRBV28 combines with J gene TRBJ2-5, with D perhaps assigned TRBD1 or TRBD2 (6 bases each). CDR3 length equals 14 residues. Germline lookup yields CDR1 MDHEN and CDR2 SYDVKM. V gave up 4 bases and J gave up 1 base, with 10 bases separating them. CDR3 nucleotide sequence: TGTGCCAGCAGTTATACGGGGGCCCAAGAGACCCAGTACTTC. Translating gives CASSYTGAQETQYF.